Listed below are T cell receptor beta chains from one sample, sequenced in a study of vaccination and CD4 T cells after COVID-19. TCRdb reprocessed the PCR reads with MiXCR, giving one entry per CDR3 protein. The sample holds under 20,000 distinct CDR3 sequences, 67% seen once. These receptors have no identified antigens. The sequenced sample consisted of CD4+ T cells from blood, cultured in vitro. Receptor source: a human donor who had recovered from COVID-19. Both conserved end residues are part of each CDR3. D genes are given only for firm matches. Some rows mark clone size as missing; the rest say once, few, many or name a class of expanded clone.

D	size	V	J	DNA	CDR3
TRBD1	NA	TRBV7-8	TRBJ1-2	TGTGCCAGCAGCTTAGGAGGGGGCGCTTACTATGGCTACACCTTC	CASSLGGGAYYGYTF
NA	few	TRBV19	TRBJ1-2	TGTGCCAGTAGCGTCAGTAACTATGGCTACACCTTC	CASSVSNYGYTF
NA	NA	TRBV6-5	TRBJ2-3	TGTGCCAGCAGTTATTCAGGGTCTGCAGATACGCAGTATTTT	CASSYSGSADTQYF
NA	NA	TRBV6-1	TRBJ2-2	TGTGCCAGCAGTCCTGGGGGGTCGAACACCGGGGAGCTGTTTTTT	CASSPGGSNTGELFF
NA	NA	TRBV20-1	TRBJ1-2	TGCAGTGCTAGGGGTACGTGGGGCTACACCTTC	CSARGTWGYTF
TRBD1	NA	TRBV7-2	TRBJ1-2	TGTGCCAGCAGCCAACAGGGGCGATATGGCTACACCTTC	CASSQQGRYGYTF
NA	NA	TRBV20-1	TRBJ1-4	TGCAGTGCTACAGGGGTAGGCGGTGAAAGACTGTTTTTT	CSATGVGGERLFF
NA	few	TRBV7-2	TRBJ2-6	TGTGCCAGCAGCCAACAGGGAGGGGGTTCTGGGGCCAACGTCCTGACTTTC	CASSQQGGGSGANVLTF
NA	NA	TRBV29-1	TRBJ2-2	TGCAGCGTTAGTTGGAGAAACACCGGGGAGCTGTTTTTT	CSVSWRNTGELFF
NA	NA	TRBV24-1	TRBJ2-3	TGTGCCACCAGTGATTGGGCCCTGGGTACCACAGATACGCAGTATTTT	CATSDWALGTTDTQYF
NA	NA	TRBV20-1	TRBJ2-7	TGCAGTGCCCCGGGACGGTCCCTACTTATGCAGTACTTC	CSAPGRSLLMQYF
NA	NA	TRBV24-1	TRBJ2-3	TGTGCCACCAGTGACAGTTTTTTAGATACGCAGTATTTT	CATSDSFLDTQYF
NA	NA	TRBV30	TRBJ2-7	TGTGCCTGGAGCCCCCCTTTTGGCGGACCGTCCTACGAGCAGTACTTC	CAWSPPFGGPSYEQYF
NA	NA	TRBV15	TRBJ1-1	TGTGCCACCAGCAGAGAAGGAGCCTGGGGCACTGAAGCTTTCTTT	CATSREGAWGTEAFF
NA	NA	TRBV14	TRBJ1-5	TGTGCCAGCAGCCAGGCCCGGGGCAGAAGGGAACAGCCCCAGCATTTT	CASSQARGRREQPQHF
NA	NA	TRBV30	TRBJ1-1	TGTGCCTGGAGATACGGCGGAGGGCGTGCTGAAGCTTTCTTT	CAWRYGGGRAEAFF
NA	few	TRBV28	TRBJ1-1	TGTGCCAGCAGTTCCGAAAACAGGGTCGATGGAGCTTTCTTT	CASSSENRVDGAFF
NA	NA	TRBV19	TRBJ2-7	TGTGCCAGTAGCATACTCGGAAAGCAGTACTTC	CASSILGKQYF
NA	once	TRBV6-2/TRBV6-3	TRBJ1-5	TGTGCCAGCAGTTACAGCGCAGGGGGCAATCAGCCCCAGCATTTT	CASSYSAGGNQPQHF
TRBD1	NA	TRBV27	TRBJ1-1	TGTGCCAGCAGTCCCCTGGGACAGGGCCTGGACACTGAAGCTTTCTTT	CASSPLGQGLDTEAFF